Sequencing of this T cell receptor (beta chain) was carried out in a study of vaccination effects on CD4 cells after COVID-19. Study-wide context: Post-vaccine sampling occurred a median 72 days after the second dose.

Per the germline V gene, CDR1 is SQVTM and CDR2 is ANQGSEA. V lost 3 bases and J lost 7, with 8 bases in between. This CDR3 spans 11 amino acids. TCRdb keeps only in-frame clones here, not all; method: immunoSEQ multiplex PCR. The profile shows approximately 30,000 clones, 80% to 90% of them singletons. Antigen-specific CD4+ T cells were expanded (with viral peptide pools) by the ViraFEST assay ahead of sequencing. Following 10 days of culture, CD4+ T cells were isolated. As their vaccination, participants received two doses of either BNT162b2 or mRNA-1273. Vaccine recipients, nucleocapsid antibody negative, had no prior SARS-CoV-2 infection. This clone was seen a handful of times. The antigen remains unidentified.

The chain couples TRBV29-1 to TRBJ2-3; the D call may be TRBD1 or TRBD2 (5 bases each). This specimen consisted of CD4+ T cells from PBMCs cultured with HCoV-NL63 spike peptides, obtained after COVID-19 vaccination. The TCR sequence derives from a human donor who received a COVID-19 vaccine. Some clones in this sample may be carry-over from other donors' samples. The DNA for the CDR3 is TGCAGCGTTGATGGGGGACATACGCAGTATTTT. Translation: CSVDGGHTQYF.